The 3 T cell receptor beta chains given below trace back to one sample, sequenced in a study of human T cells and chemical hapten exposure. The time point here: patch test 1, 2 weeks after DPC sensitization. The treatment denotes: therapeutic diphenylcyclopropenone sensitization with weekly scalp DPC. TCRdb reprocessed the RACE reads via MiXCR and lists one record per CDR3 protein. The data hold around 340,000 distinct CDR3 sequences, with about 7% observed a single time. The specimen comprised whole blood, sampled in connection with sensitization to the hapten diphenylcyclopropenone (DPC). Receptors were obtained from a woman aged 18-30 years with alopecia areata. Some clones in this sample may be carry-over from other donors' samples.

This clonotype was recorded many times. CDR3 sequence: CSARVEGPQHF. In DNA form, the CDR3 reads TGCAGTGCTAGAGTCGAGGGGCCCCAGCATTTT. V and J are TRBV20-1 and TRBJ1-5, with no clear D. With 1 base removed from V and 9 bases from J, the gap between germline ends came to 7 bases. This CDR3 spans 11 amino acids. Per germline, CDR1 DFQATT and CDR2 SNEGSKA (reference sequence).

Many counts were recorded for this clonotype. The chain combines TRBV27 with TRBJ2-5; the D is unclear. V was clipped by 3 bases and J by 2 bases, with 7 bases between them. The CDR3 spans 13 residues. Germline V CDR1 and CDR2: MNHEY, SMNVEV (reference sequence). The CDR3 reads CASSFQPQETQYF. The CDR3 region has the DNA TGTGCCAGCAGTTTCCAACCTCAAGAGACCCAGTACTTC.

This chain links TRBV20-1 with TRBJ1-5, with TRBD1 matching 7 bases. The CDR3 has 13 residues. V dropped 6 bases and J dropped 1; count of bases not matched to a gene: 3. In germline, CDR1 is DFQATT, CDR2 SNEGSKA (reference sequence). CDR3 sequence (DNA): TGCAGTGCCATGACAGGGAGCAATCAGCCCCAGCATTTT. This sequence encodes CSAMTGSNQPQHF.